These 24 T cell receptor beta chains were all obtained from the same sample, sequenced in a study of cytomegalovirus exposure and HLA in healthy donors. The PCR was carried out with 60 Vbeta primers and 13 Jbeta primers. Assay used: immunoSEQ multiplex PCR; TCRdb lists only in-frame clones, some missing. In all, the sample yields about 110,000 clones. Sequencing was done on a sample of PBMCs. The receptors originated from a man aged 30 to 45 in good health and CMV-seronegative.

The J gene is TRBJ2-7, the V gene TRBV4-3; D possibly corresponds to TRBD1 (5 bases). CDR1 and CDR2 (germline): LGHNA, YSLEER. CDR3 size: 15 residues. V dropped 4 bases and J dropped 0 bases, with 13 bases sitting between them. CDR3 nucleotides: TGCGCCAGCAGCCCAGGGTTCCTGGGCTCCTACGAGCAGTACTTC. Translation gives CASSPGFLGSYEQYF.

This chain joins TRBV18 and TRBJ2-3, with TRBD2 matching 8 bases. Germline CDR1 KGHSH, CDR2 LQKENI. The CDR3 extends over 15 amino acids. V lost 4 bases to trimming and J lost 3 bases; unmatched junction nucleotides: 6. CDR3 region: CASSRSLAVTDTQYF. The CDR3 DNA follows: TGTGCCAGCTCACGATCACTAGCGGTTACAGATACGCAGTATTTT.

The chain couples TRBV7-6 to TRBJ2-1; 10 bases match TRBD1. V lost 2 bases to trimming and J lost 4 bases; unmatched junction nucleotides: 5. CDR3 length equals 16 residues. The germline V gene encodes CDR1 SGHVS and CDR2 FNYEAQ. CDR3 nucleotide sequence: TGTGCCAGCAGCTTACCGCGGACAGGGGGATACAATGAGCAGTTCTTC. As protein: CASSLPRTGGYNEQFF. Full variable domain (rest looked up from reference TRBV7-6 and TRBJ2-1): GAGVSQSPRYKVTKRGQDVALRCDPISGHVSLYWYRQALGQGPEFLTYFNYEAQQDKSGLPNDRFSAERPEGSISTLTIQRTEQRDSAMYRCASSLPRTGGYNEQFFGPGTRLTVL.

V is TRBV2 and J is TRBJ2-7; TRBD2 might be the D (7 bases). The germline gives CDR1 SNHLY, CDR2 FYNNEI. The CDR3 spans 16 residues. Trimming took 0 bases from V and 0 from J, leaving 12 bases between them. CDR3 amino acids: CASSEAAGALSYEQYF. The CDR3 DNA sequence: TGTGCCAGCAGTGAAGCGGCGGGGGCCCTCTCCTACGAGCAGTACTTC. Complete variable domain (other parts from reference TRBV2 and TRBJ2-7): EPEVTQTPSHQVTQMGQEVILRCVPISNHLYFYWYRQILGQKVEFLVSFYNNEISEKSEIFDDQFSVERPDGSNFTLKIRSTKLEDSAMYFCASSEAAGALSYEQYFGPGTRLTVT.

V usage is TRBV5-1 and J usage is TRBJ1-5, with a possible D match to TRBD1 (6 bases). The CDR3 spans 14 residues. In germline, CDR1 is SGHRS, CDR2 YFSETQ. Trimming pared 2 bases from V and 4 bases from J, leaving 10 bases between. Written as DNA, the CDR3 is TGCGCCAGCAGCTTCGGGCAGGGGAATCAGCCCCAGCATTTT. Translated: CASSFGQGNQPQHF. Complete variable domain (other parts from reference TRBV5-1 and TRBJ1-5): KAGVTQTPRYLIKTRGQQVTLSCSPISGHRSVSWYQQTPGQGLQFLFEYFSETQRNKGNFPGRFSGRQFSNSRSEMNVSTLELGDSALYLCASSFGQGNQPQHFGDGTRLSIL.

V and J are TRBV9 and TRBJ1-5, with TRBD1 matching 11 bases. The CDR3 covers 16 residues. Germline values: CDR1 SGDLS, CDR2 YYNGEE. The ends lost 0 bases at V and 6 bases at J; junction bases unmatched: 5. The CDR3, as DNA: TGTGCCAGCAGCGTAGAGGGGGACAGGGGGGTTCAGCCCCAGCATTTT. Encoded protein: CASSVEGDRGVQPQHF.

The chain employs TRBV4-2 and TRBJ1-1; TRBD1 matches 9 bases. Germline V lookup: CDR1 LGHNA, CDR2 YNFKEQ. V shed 4 bases and J 1 base; nucleotides not matched to a gene: 4. This CDR3 is built from 15 residues. The CDR3 coding sequence is TGTGCCAGCAGCCCTCGACAGGGGGGGAACACTGAAGCTTTCTTT. It is translated as CASSPRQGGNTEAFF.

This chain uses TRBV15 with TRBJ1-1; D is uncertain. Trimming removed 3 bases at V and 10 bases at J, with 18 bases between. The CDR3 spans 14 residues. CDR1 and CDR2 from the germline V gene are LNHNV and YYDKDF (reference sequence). CDR3 loop: CATSSIGEGLGAFF. Written as DNA, the CDR3 is TGTGCCACCAGCAGTATTGGAGAGGGCTTAGGAGCTTTCTTT.

V usage is TRBV5-1 and J usage is TRBJ2-2; 7 nucleotides match TRBD2. The germline gives CDR1 SGHRS, CDR2 YFSETQ. CDR3 length equals 16 residues. The junction had 4 bases not matched to a gene; V was cut back by 1 base and J by 1 base. Here the CDR3 DNA reads TGCGCCAGCAGCTTGTCGGCTAGCGGGAACACCGGGGAGCTGTTTTTT. Translating gives CASSLSASGNTGELFF.

This chain links TRBV25-1 with TRBJ2-3, with 13 positions matching TRBD2. CDR1 is MGHDK, CDR2 SYGVNS, per germline. The CDR3 runs 17 residues. With 7 bases clipped from V and 2 bases from J, the junction kept 9 bases outside the gene matches. In DNA, the CDR3 is TGTGCCAGCACCCAAGGGACTAGCGGGGCGTTCACAGATACGCAGTATTTT. Its protein is CASTQGTSGAFTDTQYF.

CDR3 coding DNA: TGTGCCAGCAGTTTGCAGGGGGAAGAGACCCAGTACTTC. Its translation is CASSLQGEETQYF. This chain connects TRBV6-5 to TRBJ2-5; 7 nucleotides align to TRBD1. This CDR3 is built from 13 residues. With 4 bases clipped from V and 3 bases from J, the junction kept 2 bases outside the gene matches. Germline lookup yields CDR1 MNHEY and CDR2 SVGAGI.

The chain couples TRBV4-2 to TRBJ2-5; 16 nucleotides agree with TRBD2. The V segment lost 4 bases and the J segment 5 bases; nucleotides outside the gene matches: 4. In germline, CDR1 is LGHNA, CDR2 YNFKEQ. There are 16 residues in the CDR3. The CDR3 loop is CASSPGLAGGLETQYF. CDR3 sequence (DNA): TGTGCCAGCAGCCCGGGACTAGCGGGGGGGCTCGAGACCCAGTACTTC.

The V and J genes are TRBV30 and TRBJ1-2; D is unresolved. There are 11 residues in the CDR3. Per the germline V gene, CDR1 is GTSNPN and CDR2 is SVGIG (reference sequence). V lost 0 bases to trimming and J lost 7 bases, with 6 bases between them. CDR3 in amino acids: CAWSVFSGYTF. The CDR3 nucleotides read TGTGCCTGGAGTGTATTCTCTGGCTACACCTTC.

V is TRBV7-3 and J is TRBJ2-2; D not resolved. This CDR3 is 15 amino acids long. CDR1 and CDR2 from the germline V gene are SGHTA and FQGTGA. Trimming pared 2 bases from V and 1 base from J, leaving 8 bases between. The DNA of the CDR3 is TGTGCCAGCAGCTTACTGGCGGAGAACACCGGGGAGCTGTTTTTT. Protein: CASSLLAENTGELFF.

V is TRBV5-1 and J is TRBJ2-1, with TRBD2 matching over 8 bases. CDR3 length equals 15 residues. From germline, CDR1 is SGHRS and CDR2 YFSETQ. The V segment lost 5 bases and the J segment 9 bases; nucleotides outside the gene matches: 13. As DNA, the CDR3 is TGCGCCAGCAGTTGGTCAGTTAGCGGGGAAGGTGAGCAGTTCTTC. This encodes CASSWSVSGEGEQFF. Together with reference TRBV5-1 and TRBJ2-1, the CDR3 gives the full variable domain: KAGVTQTPRYLIKTRGQQVTLSCSPISGHRSVSWYQQTPGQGLQFLFEYFSETQRNKGNFPGRFSGRQFSNSRSEMNVSTLELGDSALYLCASSWSVSGEGEQFFGPGTRLTVL.

The chain recombines TRBV10-3 with TRBJ2-3; 15 bases agree with TRBD2. CDR1 is ENHRY and CDR2 is SYGVKD in the germline V gene. Unmatched junction bases numbered 4, after V lost 6 bases and J lost 3 bases. The CDR3 covers 16 residues. This CDR3 reads CAISKGLAGGTDTQYF. The CDR3 DNA follows: TGTGCCATCAGCAAGGGACTAGCGGGGGGTACAGATACGCAGTATTTT.

The V call is TRBV19, the J call TRBJ2-3; 7 bases align to TRBD2. The CDR3 loop spans 15 amino acids. Germline V CDR1 and CDR2: LNHDA, SQIVND (reference sequence). V gave up 4 bases and J gave up 0 bases; unmatched junction bases: 4. CDR3 coding DNA: TGTGCCAGTAGTACGAGCGGGGCTAGCACAGATACGCAGTATTTT. Its translation is CASSTSGASTDTQYF.

This chain links TRBV4-1 with TRBJ1-2; perhaps TRBD1 as D (5 bases). V lost 0 bases to trimming and J lost 8 bases, with 16 bases between them. From germline, CDR1 is MGHRA and CDR2 YSYEKL. The CDR3 extends over 15 amino acids. CDR3 bases: TGCGCCAGCAGCCAAGATCGGGGAGGGGCTGAAGGCTACACCTTC. This sequence encodes CASSQDRGGAEGYTF.

This chain joins TRBV5-1 and TRBJ1-4; D unresolved. Germline CDR1 SGHRS, CDR2 YFSETQ. CDR3 size: 15 residues. Between the trimmed V and J ends, which lost 4 bases and 0 bases, there was a span of 10 bases. The CDR3 sequence: CASSPAAATNEKLFF. Written as DNA, the CDR3 is TGCGCCAGCAGCCCGGCGGCTGCAACTAATGAAAAACTGTTTTTT.

V is TRBV5-1 and J is TRBJ2-7; TRBD1 matches at 9 bases. With V trimmed by 0 bases and J by 4 bases, 2 bases remained unmatched. CDR1 and CDR2 (germline): SGHRS, YFSETQ. The CDR3 runs 14 residues. DNA for the CDR3: TGCGCCAGCAGCTTGGAGACAGGGGGGTACGAGCAGTACTTC. Its translation is CASSLETGGYEQYF.

The genes are TRBV5-1 and TRBJ2-5; D is possibly TRBD1 (6 bases). The CDR3 covers 14 residues. Germline CDR1 and CDR2: SGHRS and YFSETQ. With 3 bases removed from V and 3 bases from J, the gap between germline ends came to 12 bases. Here the CDR3 reads CASSSVDRKETQYF. The CDR3 DNA reads as TGCGCCAGCAGCTCCGTCGACAGGAAAGAGACCCAGTACTTC.

The J gene is TRBJ2-5, the V gene TRBV11-2; 10 nucleotides line up with TRBD1. V gave up 3 bases and J gave up 7 bases; unmatched junction bases: 14. CDR1 and CDR2 from the germline V gene are SGHAT and FQNNGV. The CDR3 extends over 17 amino acids. The CDR3 DNA reads as TGTGCCAGCAGCTTCAAGCCGGGACAGGGGCGAGTGGGGACCCAGTACTTC. Protein sequence: CASSFKPGQGRVGTQYF.

V usage is TRBV9 and J usage is TRBJ1-2; D not certain. The CDR3 extends over 15 amino acids. Germline loops: CDR1 SGDLS, CDR2 YYNGEE. V was pared by 0 bases and J by 4 bases, with 13 bases between. The CDR3 DNA is TGTGCCAGCAGCGTAGGGATTGAGGGAAGCTATGGCTACACCTTC. It is translated as CASSVGIEGSYGYTF. The full variable domain, with the rest looked up from reference TRBV9 and TRBJ1-2, is DSGVTQTPKHLITATGQRVTLRCSPRSGDLSVYWYQQSLDQGLQFLIQYYNGEERAKGNILERFSAQQFPDLHSELNLSSLELGDSALYFCASSVGIEGSYGYTFGSGTRLTVV.

This chain connects TRBV7-2 to TRBJ2-5; perhaps TRBD1 as D (5 bases). CDR1 is SGHTA and CDR2 is FQGNSA in the germline V gene. The CDR3 contains 15 residues. The V gene lost 1 base and the J gene lost 4 bases, with 13 bases spanning the gap. CDR3 residues: CASSLGMGRAETQYF. In nucleotides, the CDR3 is TGTGCCAGCAGCTTAGGTATGGGGCGCGCAGAGACCCAGTACTTC.